This T cell receptor beta chain was observed in a study of response to subunit inactivated influenza vaccine. Study results and caveats: The authors suggested that few new T cells are recruited per seasonal influenza vaccination.

TCRdb analysed the RT-PCR reads with MiXCR anew, one entry per CDR3 protein. This table holds some 800,000 distinct CDR3 sequences, about 20% found once. CDR1 is MNHEY and CDR2 is SVGAGI in the germline V gene. The CDR3 consists of 14 residues. V was shortened by 0 bases and J by 2 bases, with 5 bases between the two germline ends. A remark on this clonotype: What it binds is unknown.

V is TRBV6-5 and J is TRBJ2-1; D is unresolved. The TCR comes from a man aged 50 or older who received an inactivated influenza vaccine. The sample consisted of PBMCs from blood, taken 5 days after vaccination. The CDR3 sequence: CASSYSSAYNEQFF. In nucleotides, the CDR3 is TGTGCCAGCAGTTACTCTTCAGCCTACAATGAGCAGTTCTTC.